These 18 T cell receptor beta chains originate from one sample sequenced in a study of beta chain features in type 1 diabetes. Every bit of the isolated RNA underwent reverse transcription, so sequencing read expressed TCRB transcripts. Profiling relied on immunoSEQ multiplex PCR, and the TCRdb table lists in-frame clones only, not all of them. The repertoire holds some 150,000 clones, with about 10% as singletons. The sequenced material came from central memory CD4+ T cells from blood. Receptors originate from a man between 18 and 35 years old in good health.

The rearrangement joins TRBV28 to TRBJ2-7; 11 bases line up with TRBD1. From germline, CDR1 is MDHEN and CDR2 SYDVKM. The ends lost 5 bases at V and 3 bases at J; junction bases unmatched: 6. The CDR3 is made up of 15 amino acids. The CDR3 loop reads CASSKPGQGVYEQYF. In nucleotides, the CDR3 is TGTGCCAGCAGTAAACCGGGACAGGGGGTCTACGAGCAGTACTTC.

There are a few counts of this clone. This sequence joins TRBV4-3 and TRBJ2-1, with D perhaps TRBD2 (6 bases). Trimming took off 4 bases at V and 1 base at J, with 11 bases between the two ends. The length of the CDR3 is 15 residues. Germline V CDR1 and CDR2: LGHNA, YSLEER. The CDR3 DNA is TGCGCCAGCAGCCCTGAGGAGGGGTCCTACAATGAGCAGTTCTTC. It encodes CASSPEEGSYNEQFF.

The CDR3 loop reads CASNDSNRGREKPLHF. The CDR3 DNA follows: TGTGCCAGTAATGATTCGAACAGGGGAAGGGAAAAACCCCTCCACTTT. The chain couples TRBV19 to TRBJ1-6; 7 bases fit TRBD1. Germline V gives CDR1 LNHDA, CDR2 SQIVND (reference sequence). CDR3 length: 16 amino acids. The V gene end was trimmed by 7 bases and the J gene end by 12 bases; junction bases not matched to a gene: 18.

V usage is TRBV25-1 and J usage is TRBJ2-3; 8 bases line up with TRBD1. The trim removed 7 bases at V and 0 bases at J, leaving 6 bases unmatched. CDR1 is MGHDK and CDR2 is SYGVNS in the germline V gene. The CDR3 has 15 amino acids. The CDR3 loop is CASIGWDRSTDTQYF. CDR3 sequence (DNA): TGTGCCAGCATTGGCTGGGACAGGAGCACAGATACGCAGTATTTT.

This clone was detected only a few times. The CDR3 loop reads CAWSDTPPNQPQHF. As DNA, the CDR3 is TGTGCCTGGAGTGACACCCCTCCCAATCAGCCCCAGCATTTT. The gene calls are TRBV30 and TRBJ1-5; D unclear. V was clipped by 1 base and J by 3 bases, with 10 bases between them. CDR1 and CDR2 (germline): GTSNPN, SVGIG (reference sequence). There are 14 residues in the CDR3.

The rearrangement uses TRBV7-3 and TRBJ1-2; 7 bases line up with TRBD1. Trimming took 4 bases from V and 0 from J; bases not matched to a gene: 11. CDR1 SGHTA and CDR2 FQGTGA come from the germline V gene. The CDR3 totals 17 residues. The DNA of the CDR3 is TGTGCCAGCAGCTCCTTTGCCGACAGGGATACTAACTATGGCTACACCTTC. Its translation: CASSSFADRDTNYGYTF.

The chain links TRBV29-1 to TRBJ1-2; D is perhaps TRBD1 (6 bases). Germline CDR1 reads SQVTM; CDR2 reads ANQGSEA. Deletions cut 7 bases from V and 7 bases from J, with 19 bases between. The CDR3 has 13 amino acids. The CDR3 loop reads CSAERGAEGGYTF. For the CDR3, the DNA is TGCAGCGCCGAGCGGGGGGCGGAGGGTGGCTACACCTTC.

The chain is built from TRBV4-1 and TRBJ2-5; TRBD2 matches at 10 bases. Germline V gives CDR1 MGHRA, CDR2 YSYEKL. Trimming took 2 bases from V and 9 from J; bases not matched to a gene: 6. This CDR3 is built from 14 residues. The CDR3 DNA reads TGCGCCAGCAGCCAATATAGCGGGGGGTCCTCCCAGTACTTC. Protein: CASSQYSGGSSQYF.

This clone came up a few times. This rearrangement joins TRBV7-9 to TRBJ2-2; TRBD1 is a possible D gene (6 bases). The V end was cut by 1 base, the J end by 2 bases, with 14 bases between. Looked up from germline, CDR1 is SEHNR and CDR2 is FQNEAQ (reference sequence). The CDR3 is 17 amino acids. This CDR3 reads CASSLVIQGINTGELFF. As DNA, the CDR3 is TGTGCCAGCAGCTTAGTAATACAGGGCATTAACACCGGGGAGCTGTTTTTT.

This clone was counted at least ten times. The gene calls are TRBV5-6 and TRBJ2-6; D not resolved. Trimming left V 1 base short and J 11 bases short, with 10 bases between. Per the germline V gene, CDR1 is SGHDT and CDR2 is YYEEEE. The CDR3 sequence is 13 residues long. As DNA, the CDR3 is TGTGCCAGCAGCTTGACAGCAGCCGACGTCCTGACTTTC. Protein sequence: CASSLTAADVLTF.

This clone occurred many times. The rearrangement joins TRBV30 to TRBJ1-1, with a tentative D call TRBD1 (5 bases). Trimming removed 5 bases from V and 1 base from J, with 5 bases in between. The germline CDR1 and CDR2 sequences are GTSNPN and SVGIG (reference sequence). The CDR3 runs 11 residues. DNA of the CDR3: TGTGCCTGGGGGGCGAACACTGAAGCTTTCTTT. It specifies CAWGANTEAFF.

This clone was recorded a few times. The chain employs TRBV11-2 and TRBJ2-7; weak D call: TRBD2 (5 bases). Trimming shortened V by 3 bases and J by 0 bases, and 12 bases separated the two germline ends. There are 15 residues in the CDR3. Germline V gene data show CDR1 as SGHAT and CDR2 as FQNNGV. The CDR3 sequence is CASSFSEGPSYEQYF. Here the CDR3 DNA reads TGTGCCAGCAGCTTCTCCGAGGGTCCCTCCTACGAGCAGTACTTC. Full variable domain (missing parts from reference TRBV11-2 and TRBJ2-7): EAGVAQSPRYKIIEKRQSVAFWCNPISGHATLYWYQQILGQGPKLLIQFQNNGVVDDSQLPKDRFSAERLKGVDSTLKIQPAKLEDSAVYLCASSFSEGPSYEQYFGPGTRLTVT.

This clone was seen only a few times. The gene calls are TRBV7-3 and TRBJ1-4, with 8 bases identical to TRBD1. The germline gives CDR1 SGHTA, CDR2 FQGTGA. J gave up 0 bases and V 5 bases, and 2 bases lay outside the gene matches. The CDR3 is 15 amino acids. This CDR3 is CASSPTGATNEKLFF. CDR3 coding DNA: TGTGCCAGCAGCCCGACAGGGGCAACTAATGAAAAACTGTTTTTT.

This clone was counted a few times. The CDR3 nucleotides read TGTGCCAGCAGTTGGCTAGCGGGGAACTACGAGCAGTACTTC. It specifies CASSWLAGNYEQYF. The gene calls are TRBV6-5 and TRBJ2-7; 9 bases are shared with TRBD2. From germline, CDR1 is MNHEY and CDR2 SVGAGI. The CDR3 extends over 14 amino acids. V dropped 4 bases and J dropped 3; count of bases not matched to a gene: 4.

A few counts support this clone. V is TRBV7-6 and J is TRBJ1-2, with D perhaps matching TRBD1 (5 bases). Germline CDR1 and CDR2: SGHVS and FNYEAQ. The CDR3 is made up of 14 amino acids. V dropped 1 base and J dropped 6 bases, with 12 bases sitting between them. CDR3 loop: CASSLGQGFDGYTF. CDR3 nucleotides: TGTGCCAGCAGCTTAGGGCAGGGCTTCGATGGCTACACCTTC.

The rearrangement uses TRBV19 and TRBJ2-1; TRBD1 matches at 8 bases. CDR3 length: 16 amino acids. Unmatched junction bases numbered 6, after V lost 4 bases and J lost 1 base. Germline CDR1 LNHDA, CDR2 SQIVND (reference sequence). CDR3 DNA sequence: TGTGCCAGTAGTACAGGGGGCTTAACTTCCTACAATGAGCAGTTCTTC. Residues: CASSTGGLTSYNEQFF. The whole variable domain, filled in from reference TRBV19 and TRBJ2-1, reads DGGITQSPKYLFRKEGQNVTLSCEQNLNHDAMYWYRQDPGQGLRLIYYSQIVNDFQKGDIAEGYSVSREKKESFPLTVTSAQKNPTAFYLCASSTGGLTSYNEQFFGPGTRLTVL.

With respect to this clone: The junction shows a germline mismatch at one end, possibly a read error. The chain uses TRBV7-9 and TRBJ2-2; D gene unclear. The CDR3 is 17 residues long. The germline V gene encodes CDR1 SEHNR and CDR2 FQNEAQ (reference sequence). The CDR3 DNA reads TGCGCCAGCAGCCCCGGTTCCGACTGGCTGAACACCGGGGAGCTGTTTTTT. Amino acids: CASSPGSDWLNTGELFF.

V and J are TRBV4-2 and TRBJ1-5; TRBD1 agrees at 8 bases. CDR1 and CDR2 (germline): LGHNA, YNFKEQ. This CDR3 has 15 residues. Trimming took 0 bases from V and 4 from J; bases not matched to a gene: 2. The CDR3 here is CASSQEGQANQPQHF. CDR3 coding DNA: TGTGCCAGCAGCCAAGAGGGACAGGCGAATCAGCCCCAGCATTTT.